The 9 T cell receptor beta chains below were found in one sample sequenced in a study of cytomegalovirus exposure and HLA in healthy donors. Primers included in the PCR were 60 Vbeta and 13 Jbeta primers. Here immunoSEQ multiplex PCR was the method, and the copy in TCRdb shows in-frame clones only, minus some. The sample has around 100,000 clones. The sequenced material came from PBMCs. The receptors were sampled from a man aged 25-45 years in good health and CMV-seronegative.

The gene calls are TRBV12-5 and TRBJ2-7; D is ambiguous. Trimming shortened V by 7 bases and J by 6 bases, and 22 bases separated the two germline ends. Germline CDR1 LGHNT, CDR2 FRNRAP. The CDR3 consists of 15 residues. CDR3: CASAPQPDWVTEQYF. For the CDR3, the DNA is TGTGCTAGTGCTCCGCAACCCGACTGGGTGACCGAGCAGTACTTC.

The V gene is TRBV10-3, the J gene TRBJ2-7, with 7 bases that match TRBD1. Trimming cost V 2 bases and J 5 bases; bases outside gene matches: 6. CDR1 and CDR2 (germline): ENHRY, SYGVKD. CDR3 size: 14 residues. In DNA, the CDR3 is TGTGCCATCAGTGAGAGAGACAGGGTTCACGAGCAGTACTTC. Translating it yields CAISERDRVHEQYF.

The CDR3 reads CASRESSGGHYEQYF. The CDR3 nucleotides are TGTGCCAGCCGTGAAAGTTCAGGGGGCCACTACGAGCAGTACTTC. V usage is TRBV7-3 and J usage is TRBJ2-7; 8 nucleotides agree with TRBD1. The CDR3 is 15 residues long. J was trimmed by 3 bases and V by 8 bases; bases with no gene match: 12. Germline V gene sequence: CDR1 SGHTA, CDR2 FQGTGA.

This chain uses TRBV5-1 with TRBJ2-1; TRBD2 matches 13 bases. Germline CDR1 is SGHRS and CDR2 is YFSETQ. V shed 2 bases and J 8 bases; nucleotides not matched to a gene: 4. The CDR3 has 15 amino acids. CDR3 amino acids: CASSLLAGGSDEQFF. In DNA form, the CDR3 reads TGCGCCAGCAGCTTACTAGCGGGGGGGTCAGATGAGCAGTTCTTC.

Written as DNA, the CDR3 is TGTGCCAGCAGTTTACCAGGGGACAGCAATCAGCCCCAGCATTTT. This gives the protein CASSLPGDSNQPQHF. The V call is TRBV28, the J call TRBJ1-5; weak D call: TRBD1 (6 bases). The V gene's germline CDR1 is MDHEN and CDR2 SYDVKM. V lost 2 bases, J lost 1 base, and 9 bases lay in between. This CDR3 spans 15 amino acids.

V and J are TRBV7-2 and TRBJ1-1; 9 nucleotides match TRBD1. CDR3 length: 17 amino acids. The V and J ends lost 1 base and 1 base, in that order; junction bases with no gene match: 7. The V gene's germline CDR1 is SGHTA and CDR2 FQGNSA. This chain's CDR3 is CASSLGFRQGGNTEAFF. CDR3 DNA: TGTGCCAGCAGCTTAGGATTTAGACAGGGGGGGAACACTGAAGCTTTCTTT. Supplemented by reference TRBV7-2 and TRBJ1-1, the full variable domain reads GAGVSQSPSNKVTEKGKDVELRCDPISGHTALYWYRQSLGQGLEFLIYFQGNSAPDKSGLPSDRFSAERTGGSVSTLTIQRTQQEDSAVYLCASSLGFRQGGNTEAFFGQGTRLTVV.

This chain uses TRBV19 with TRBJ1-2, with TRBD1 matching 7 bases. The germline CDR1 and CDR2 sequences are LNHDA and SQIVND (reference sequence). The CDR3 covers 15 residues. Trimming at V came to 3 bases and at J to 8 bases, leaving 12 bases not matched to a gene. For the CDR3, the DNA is TGTGCCAGTAGTATGATAGAGACAGGGCCAGGGGGCTACACCTTC. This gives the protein CASSMIETGPGGYTF.

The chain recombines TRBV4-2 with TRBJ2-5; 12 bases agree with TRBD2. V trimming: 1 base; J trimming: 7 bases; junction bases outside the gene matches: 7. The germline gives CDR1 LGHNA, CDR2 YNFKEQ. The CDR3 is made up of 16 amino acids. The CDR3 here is CASSQGGTSGGRTQYF. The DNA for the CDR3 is TGTGCCAGCAGCCAAGGGGGAACTAGCGGGGGGAGGACCCAGTACTTC.

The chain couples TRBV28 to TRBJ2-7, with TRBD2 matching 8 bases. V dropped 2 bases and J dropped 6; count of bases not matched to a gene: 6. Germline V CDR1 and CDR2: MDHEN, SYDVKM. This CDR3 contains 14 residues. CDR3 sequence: CASSLAGGPSEQYF. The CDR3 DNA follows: TGTGCCAGCAGTTTAGCGGGGGGACCCAGCGAGCAGTACTTC.